This T cell receptor (beta chain) originates from a study of shared clonotypes between healthy human individuals. The study ran the assay at deep level. This table comes from immunoSEQ multiplex PCR, and its TCRdb copy is limited to in-frame clones, with some not included. Of about 2.3 million clones listed, about 92% are singletons. This CDR3 is 13 amino acids long. The germline CDR1 and CDR2 sequences are MGHDK and SYGVNS. V was shortened by 5 bases and J by 5 bases, with 12 bases between the two germline ends. A word on this clone: Its specificity is not known. The same CDR3 is also encoded by other DNA sequences in this sample.

Free of recent acute infections or vaccinations, the donors were healthy HIV-negative adults. Study-level points and caveats: Compared with memory subsets, naive subsets generally had larger estimated richness.

This chain connects TRBV25-1 to TRBJ1-1; TRBD1 is a possible D gene (6 bases). The specimen sequenced was naive CD4+ T cells from PBMCs. Sample subset: CD45RA+ positively selected. This sequence was found in a man aged 18-30 years in good health. Some clones in this sample may be carry-over from other donors' samples. CDR3 in amino acids: CASSPGGGTEAFF. Here the CDR3 DNA reads TGTGCCAGCAGTCCAGGAGGGGGAACTGAAGCTTTCTTT.